This T cell receptor (beta chain) originates from a study of vaccination and CD4 T cells after COVID-19. As for the study in general: Post-vaccine specimens were obtained a median 72 days after dose two (range 14 to 241).

Described treatment: roughly nine-day PBMC culture with coronavirus spike peptide pools or control peptides (ViraFEST assay). Sequenced with the Oncomine TCR Beta short-read assay was DNA taken from cultured CD4+ T cells. Genomic DNA was taken out of cultured CD4+ T cells by extraction. TCRdb re-called the PCR reads through MiXCR, storing one row per CDR3 protein. The sample lists about 15,000 distinct CDR3 sequences, about two fifths occurring once. This clonotype was seen more than once but under ten times. What it binds is unknown. The sequence came from a human donor who had recovered from COVID-19. The material sequenced was CD4+ T cells from blood, cultured in vitro, taken before SARS-CoV-2 vaccination.

The CDR3 reads CASSFGQVQPQHF. CDR3 DNA sequence: TGTGCCAGCAGTTTTGGCCAGGTACAGCCCCAGCATTTT. This rearrangement joins TRBV12-3 or TRBV12-4 to TRBJ1-5; D call uncertain. Deletions cut 3 bases from V and 7 bases from J, with 10 bases between. CDR3 size: 13 residues.